This is a list of T cell receptor beta chains from one sample in a study of shared T cell receptors in the human thymus. Generated by immunoSEQ multiplex PCR, the TCRdb table keeps only in-frame clones and is missing some. Found here are some 700,000 clones, roughly 90% of them singletons; the top ten hold around 0.0099%. These data were likewise used in another study, on human thymus T cells.

Sequences were obtained from thymocytes. These receptors were taken from a boy in the first two years of life with a congenital heart defect. Both conserved end residues are part of each CDR3. A D gene is named only where the DNA matches it firmly. For some rows the clone size is stated as once, few or many, or as a class when expanded; others skip it.

-,TRBV2,14,TRBD1,TRBJ2-5,CASSDRGRGETQYF,TGTGCCAGCAGTGACAGGGGGCGGGGAGAGACCCAGTACTTC
-,TRBV27,14,-,TRBJ2-7,CASSQGLLLYEQYF,TGTGCCAGCAGTCAGGGACTCCTCCTCTACGAGCAGTACTTC
once,TRBV7-8,16,TRBD2,TRBJ2-1,CASSPSGRGHYNEQFF,TGTGCCAGCAGTCCTAGCGGGAGGGGTCACTACAATGAGCAGTTCTTC
-,TRBV10-2,14,-,TRBJ2-3,CASSVTSRSDTQYF,TGCGCCAGCAGTGTGACTAGTAGATCAGATACGCAGTATTTT
-,TRBV4-3,16,TRBD1,TRBJ2-7,CASSPPPTGGSGEQYF,TGCGCCAGCAGCCCCCCTCCGACAGGGGGTTCGGGTGAGCAGTACTTC
-,TRBV28,13,-,TRBJ2-7,CASSSGTNYEQYF,TGTGCCAGCAGTTCCGGGACAAACTACGAGCAGTACTTC
-,TRBV2,16,-,TRBJ2-1,CASSDSRAGSYNEQFF,TGTGCCAGCAGTGACTCTCGGGCGGGCTCCTACAATGAGCAGTTCTTC
-,TRBV5-4,18,TRBD1,TRBJ1-1,CASSLDSRTGHMNTEAFF,TGTGCCAGCAGCTTGGATTCACGGACAGGCCACATGAACACTGAAGCTTTCTTT
-,TRBV5-4,15,TRBD2,TRBJ2-5,CASSFGREVVETQYF,TGTGCCAGCAGCTTTGGGCGGGAGGTCGTGGAGACCCAGTACTTC
-,TRBV14,16,TRBD1,TRBJ1-5,CASSPGTENSNQPQHF,TGTGCCAGCAGCCCTGGGACAGAAAATAGCAATCAGCCCCAGCATTTT
-,TRBV15,16,TRBD2,TRBJ2-2,CATSTGLAGHTGELFF,TGTGCCACCAGCACGGGACTAGCGGGGCACACCGGGGAGCTGTTTTTT
-,TRBV27,13,-,TRBJ2-3,CASSFASTNTQYF,TGTGCCAGCAGTTTCGCTTCAACTAATACGCAGTATTTT
few,TRBV5-4,18,TRBD2,TRBJ2-5,CASSRGLAGGTGRETQYF,TGTGCCAGCAGCCGTGGACTAGCGGGAGGTACGGGTCGAGAGACCCAGTACTTC
-,TRBV30,18,TRBD2,TRBJ2-1,CAWSVEFGVAGGDNEQFF,TGTGCCTGGAGTGTAGAATTTGGGGTTGCGGGAGGCGACAATGAGCAGTTCTTC
-,TRBV7-2,16,TRBD2,TRBJ2-1,CASSVEYAGGYNEQFF,TGTGCCAGCAGCGTAGAATATGCGGGAGGGTACAATGAGCAGTTCTTC
-,TRBV6-6,16,TRBD2,TRBJ2-7,CASSYSEREGPHEQYF,TGTGCCAGCAGTTACTCAGAGCGGGAGGGCCCCCACGAGCAGTACTTC
-,TRBV4-2,17,TRBD2,TRBJ2-5,CASSQDRLAGLEETQYF,TGTGCCAGCAGCCAAGACAGACTAGCGGGTTTGGAAGAGACCCAGTACTTC
-,TRBV27,19,TRBD1,TRBJ2-7,CASSLSYFPQDRGSYEQYF,TGTGCCAGCAGTTTATCCTACTTTCCCCAAGACAGGGGGTCCTACGAGCAGTACTTC
-,TRBV5-5,19,TRBD1,TRBJ2-1,CASSLRDRGDPFSYNEQFF,TGTGCCAGCAGCCTCCGGGACAGGGGTGATCCGTTCTCCTACAATGAGCAGTTCTTC
-,TRBV2,18,-,TRBJ1-3,CASSEVGEDTGIGNTIYF,TGTGCCAGCAGTGAAGTGGGGGAGGACACGGGGATCGGAAACACCATATATTTT
-,TRBV11-3,11,TRBD2,TRBJ2-7,CASSHAGGQYF,TGTGCCAGCAGCCACGCGGGAGGGCAGTACTTC
-,TRBV6-4,16,TRBD2,TRBJ2-3,CASSLLAGGRRNTQYF,TGTGCCAGCAGTCTGCTAGCGGGAGGCCGCCGGAATACGCAGTATTTT
-,TRBV28,16,TRBD1,TRBJ2-3,CASSLDRGLTWDTQYF,TGTGCCAGCAGTTTGGACAGGGGGCTAACCTGGGATACGCAGTATTTT
-,TRBV20-1,11,-,TRBJ2-1,CSAGHNNEQFF,TGCAGTGCTGGCCATAACAATGAGCAGTTCTTC
once,TRBV2,16,TRBD2,TRBJ2-3,CASRTGLAEPADTQYF,TGTGCCAGCAGGACGGGACTAGCGGAACCCGCAGATACGCAGTATTTT
-,TRBV7-9,12,TRBD1,TRBJ1-2,CASSAGQGAYTF,TGTGCCAGCAGCGCGGGACAGGGAGCCTACACCTTC
-,TRBV27,21,TRBD2,TRBJ2-7,CASSLLKTGTSGNTPAGEQYF,TGTGCCAGCAGTCTCCTTAAAACCGGGACTAGCGGGAATACCCCTGCGGGGGAGCAGTACTTC
-,TRBV14,16,TRBD1,TRBJ1-2,CASSQEESDRHYGYTF,TGTGCCAGCAGCCAAGAGGAATCGGACAGGCACTATGGCTACACCTTC